Listed here are 12 T cell receptor beta chains from one sample, sequenced in a study of T-cell reconstitution after alpha-beta-depleted transplantation in children. Library preparation (for TCRbeta) was performed with unique molecular identifiers. TCRdb reanalysed the PCR reads using MiXCR and keeps one entry per CDR3 protein. This table holds some 95,000 distinct CDR3 sequences, more than 20% found once. This specimen was PBMCs, taken before TCRalphabeta/CD19-depleted stem cell transplant. The origin of the receptors is a boy aged 2 to 10 with acute lymphoblastic leukemia, due to receive a stem cell transplant.

V is TRBV7-9 and J is TRBJ2-1; D is possibly TRBD2 (5 bases). Trimming removed 6 bases from V and 5 bases from J, with 11 bases in between. The germline V gene encodes CDR1 SEHNR and CDR2 FQNEAQ (reference sequence). The CDR3 runs 13 residues. CDR3 DNA: TGTGCCAGCAGACGCACCGGGGACAATGAGCAGTTCTTC. Amino acid sequence: CASRRTGDNEQFF.

The chain joins TRBV24-1 to TRBJ2-7, with 7 bases that match TRBD2. Germline lookup yields CDR1 KGHDR and CDR2 SFDVKD. V dropped 3 bases and J dropped 6; count of bases not matched to a gene: 13. The CDR3 covers 16 residues. The CDR3 is CATSDPDASGGFEQYF. The CDR3 DNA reads as TGTGCCACCAGTGATCCCGACGCTAGCGGAGGGTTCGAGCAGTACTTC.

The chain uses TRBV28 and TRBJ1-5, with D maybe TRBD1 (6 bases). Trimming cost V 3 bases and J 0 bases, with 15 bases left between them. Germline V gene lookup returns CDR1 MDHEN and CDR2 SYDVKM. The CDR3 has 17 residues. CDR3 DNA: TGTGCCAGCAGTTTTTTCCCGGCAGGGGTTAGCAATCAGCCCCAGCATTTT. This codes for CASSFFPAGVSNQPQHF.

The V and J genes are TRBV25-1 and TRBJ1-6, with 9 bases that match TRBD1. V shed 3 bases, J shed 10 bases, and the junction held 10 bases outside the gene matches. CDR1 is MGHDK, CDR2 SYGVNS, per germline. This CDR3 is 16 amino acids long. CDR3 sequence reads: CASSDYPGTGNSPLHF. As DNA, the CDR3 is TGTGCCAGCAGTGATTACCCGGGGACAGGGAACTCACCCCTCCACTTT.

This clonotype has a handful of counts. This sequence joins TRBV20-1 and TRBJ2-1; D gene unclear. Germline CDR1 and CDR2: DFQATT and SNEGSKA (reference sequence). The V end lost 6 bases, the J end lost 0 bases, and 15 bases lay between the germline ends. This CDR3 has 15 amino acids. The CDR3 region is CSAPGASLSYNEQFF. The CDR3 nucleotides read TGCAGTGCGCCAGGAGCCTCCCTCTCCTACAATGAGCAGTTCTTC.

The table lists this clonotype with a count of one. The chain employs TRBV6-5 and TRBJ2-2, with 11 bases aligning to TRBD2. Per germline, CDR1 MNHEY and CDR2 SVGAGI. J gave up 7 bases and V 1 base, and 8 bases lay outside the gene matches. The CDR3 consists of 17 residues. The CDR3: CASSYLGLAERFGELFF. CDR3 nucleotides: TGTGCCAGCAGTTACTTGGGACTAGCGGAGAGATTCGGGGAGCTGTTTTTT.

This clonotype was detected a few times. This chain connects TRBV19 to TRBJ1-5; unclear D gene. Germline V gene sequence: CDR1 LNHDA, CDR2 SQIVND (reference sequence). V was shortened by 3 bases and J by 6 bases, with 9 bases between the two germline ends. The CDR3 consists of 13 residues. The CDR3 region is CASSIDRTQPQHF. For the CDR3, the DNA is TGTGCCAGTAGTATTGACCGTACTCAGCCCCAGCATTTT.

Only a few counts were recorded for this clonotype. The V and J genes are TRBV30 and TRBJ1-6, with a possible D match to TRBD1 (5 bases). Deletions cut 1 base from V and 10 bases from J, with 8 bases between. The CDR3 is 12 residues long. Germline lookup yields CDR1 GTSNPN and CDR2 SVGIG (reference sequence). The DNA for the CDR3 is TGTGCCTGGAGTGAGGGGCAGTCACCCCTCCACTTT. Amino acids: CAWSEGQSPLHF.

This clonotype was counted ten times or more. The chain joins TRBV4-1 to TRBJ2-7, with D possibly being TRBD2 (6 bases). This CDR3 has 15 residues. Germline CDR1 is MGHRA and CDR2 is YSYEKL. Trimming shortened V by 1 base and J by 3 bases, and 13 bases separated the two germline ends. Here the CDR3 reads CASSQVWDSSYEQYF. CDR3 DNA sequence: TGCGCCAGCAGCCAAGTATGGGACTCGAGCTACGAGCAGTACTTC.

This clonotype was detected only a few times. This rearrangement joins TRBV7-2 to TRBJ1-1; TRBD1 aligns across 7 bases. V was pared by 2 bases and J by 7 bases, with 16 bases of the junction left unmatched. The CDR3 runs 17 residues. Germline-derived CDR1 and CDR2 are SGHTA and FQGNSA. CDR3 residues: CASSLTPLTGAKGEAFF. DNA of the CDR3: TGTGCCAGCAGCTTAACCCCCCTAACAGGGGCGAAGGGTGAAGCTTTCTTT. The entire variable domain, with the rest obtained from reference TRBV7-2 and TRBJ1-1, is as follows: GAGVSQSPSNKVTEKGKDVELRCDPISGHTALYWYRQSLGQGLEFLIYFQGNSAPDKSGLPSDRFSAERTGGSVSTLTIQRTQQEDSAVYLCASSLTPLTGAKGEAFFGQGTRLTVV.

V gene TRBV30 combines with J gene TRBJ2-1; D remains unclear. The CDR3 covers 14 residues. V lost 1 base and J 5 bases, leaving 12 bases between the germline ends. Germline loops: CDR1 GTSNPN, CDR2 SVGIG (reference sequence). The CDR3 loop reads CAWSGISPHNEQFF. The CDR3 coding sequence is TGTGCCTGGAGTGGAATTAGCCCCCACAATGAGCAGTTCTTC.

This clonotype is labeled large (0.1 to 1%). The V and J genes are TRBV20-1 and TRBJ2-7; 7 bases match TRBD2. V shed 5 bases, J shed 6 bases, and the junction held 13 bases outside the gene matches. CDR3 length equals 14 residues. The germline gives CDR1 DFQATT, CDR2 SNEGSKA (reference sequence). The CDR3 protein is CSAGPSGGALEQYF. In DNA, the CDR3 is TGCAGTGCTGGCCCTAGCGGAGGGGCCCTCGAGCAGTACTTC.